This T cell receptor beta chain was sequenced for a study of shared clonotypes between healthy human individuals. Regarding this clone: Its specificity is unknown.

V lost 4 bases and J lost 2; bases outside the gene matches: 8. Per germline, CDR1 SGHDT and CDR2 YYEEEE. CDR3 size: 16 residues. Naivety among CD8 cells was defined by CD45RO negativity and positive CCR7 selection, thereby excluding terminally differentiated effector memory CD45RA+ cells. Study outcomes and limitations: Expectations were that clonotype sharing among donors would be affected by sequencing depth. Rarefaction gave evidence that sorted-subset sequencing remained incomplete despite large depth. Naive subsets generally exceeded memory subsets in estimated richness.

Sequencing was performed with immunoSEQ multiplex PCR; in TCRdb, only in-frame clones are kept and a portion is missing. The sample has about 2,200,000 clones; about 93% are singletons. Sequencing was carried out using naive CD8+ T cells from PBMCs. The chain combines TRBV5-6 with TRBJ2-3; the match to TRBD2 covers 9 bases. The origin of this receptor is a man between 18 and 35 years old in good health. Some clones in this sample may be carry-over from other donors' samples. The CDR3 region is CASSPIAGVTTDTQYF. The CDR3 bases are TGTGCCAGCAGCCCTATAGCGGGAGTTACCACAGATACGCAGTATTTT.